The present T cell receptor (beta chain) was sequenced within a study of blood T cell repertoires in COVID-19. In the original processing: Estimation of nucleated cell counts relied on the amplification of reference gene primers. The protocol was immunoSEQ multiplex PCR, while the TCRdb copy is restricted to in-frame clones and leaves out a portion. That table is the source of V, J and clone size, and D and trimming were worked out from the DNA. The sample lists 95,000 to 100,000 clones, approximately 92% occurring once. CDR3 length: 17 residues. The germline CDR1 and CDR2 sequences are SGHRS and YFSETQ. V gave up 4 bases and J gave up 5 bases; unmatched junction bases: 16.

This clonotype was obtained from a man in his forties or fifties with active COVID-19. The rearrangement uses TRBV5-1 and TRBJ2-5; 8 bases are a match to TRBD1. Input material: peripheral blood. Here the CDR3 DNA reads TGCGCCAGCAGCGGGGGACAGGCCCCTATCCAAGTGGAGACCCAGTACTTC. It encodes CASSGGQAPIQVETQYF.